The table lists the clone carrying this T cell receptor (beta chain) with a count of one. Its antigen is still unknown. This sequence may be a read error, since a much larger clone differs from it by one base. Here the CDR3 omits its conserved ending phenylalanine or tryptophan, so a read error is the likely source. CDR3 size: 15 residues. Germline assignment: CDR1 SNHLY and CDR2 FYNNEI. V lost 6 bases and J lost 6, with 21 bases in between. This sample stems from a study of molecular identifiers for immune sequencing clone quantification. Findings and limits, study-wide: Identical TCR molecules that share a barcode could lead to an underestimation of highly expanded clone sizes.

MiXCR, run by TCRdb on the PCR reads, gives a single entry per CDR3 protein. The sample records about 640,000 distinct CDR3 sequences, 15% to 20% being singletons. Naive CD8 T cells were FACS-sorted by CD8+CD4-CCR7+CD45RA+ markers. Sequences were obtained from naive CD8+ T cells from blood, with Jurkat cell RNA spiked in. The subset was: FACS-sorted CD8+CD4-CCR7+CD45RA+ naive T cells. The origin of this receptor is a human donor in good health. Some libraries in this study had Jurkat cell RNA spiked in. The chain combines TRBV2 with TRBJ2-7; D possibly corresponds to TRBD1 (6 bases). Here the CDR3 reads CASREDRSGFSEQYS. DNA of the CDR3: TGTGCCAGCAGGGAGGACAGATCGGGTTTCTCCGAGCAGTACTCC.